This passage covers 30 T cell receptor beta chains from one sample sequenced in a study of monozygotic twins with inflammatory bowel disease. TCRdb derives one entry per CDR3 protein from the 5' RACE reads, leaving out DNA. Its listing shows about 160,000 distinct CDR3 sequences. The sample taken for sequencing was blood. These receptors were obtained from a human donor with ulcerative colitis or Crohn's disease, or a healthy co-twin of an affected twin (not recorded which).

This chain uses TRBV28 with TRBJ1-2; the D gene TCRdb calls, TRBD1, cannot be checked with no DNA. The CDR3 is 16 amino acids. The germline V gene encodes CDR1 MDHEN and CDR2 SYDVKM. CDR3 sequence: CASSPAFDRTGGGYTF.

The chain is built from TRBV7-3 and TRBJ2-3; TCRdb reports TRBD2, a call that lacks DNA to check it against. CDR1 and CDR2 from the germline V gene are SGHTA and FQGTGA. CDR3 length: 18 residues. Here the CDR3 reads CASRPGTSGSFGTDTQYF. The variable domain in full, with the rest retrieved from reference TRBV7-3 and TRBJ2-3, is GAGVSQTPSNKVTEKGKYVELRCDPISGHTALYWYRQSLGQGPEFLIYFQGTGAADDSGLPNDRFFAVRPEGSVSTLKIQRTERGDSAVYLCASRPGTSGSFGTDTQYFGPGTRLTVL.

The CDR3 here is CASSLGRDEQYF. The chain employs TRBV5-1 and TRBJ2-7; lacking DNA, the TRBD2 call made by TCRdb goes unchecked. Per germline, CDR1 SGHRS and CDR2 YFSETQ. The CDR3 extends over 12 amino acids. Looking up the rest from reference TRBV5-1 and TRBJ2-7 gives the full variable domain: KAGVTQTPRYLIKTRGQQVTLSCSPISGHRSVSWYQQTPGQGLQFLFEYFSETQRNKGNFPGRFSGRQFSNSRSEMNVSTLELGDSALYLCASSLGRDEQYFGPGTRLTVT.

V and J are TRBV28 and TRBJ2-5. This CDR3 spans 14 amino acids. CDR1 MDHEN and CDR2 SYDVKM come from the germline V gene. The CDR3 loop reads CASSLWAGQETQYF.

This chain's CDR3 is CASSIPRMGSPLHF. The chain employs TRBV19 and TRBJ1-6. Germline V gene data show CDR1 as LNHDA and CDR2 as SQIVND (reference sequence). The CDR3 is 14 amino acids.

The CDR3 sequence is CASSFMYGRENNEQFF. V usage is TRBV12-3 or TRBV12-4 and J usage is TRBJ2-1. The CDR3 runs to 16 residues.

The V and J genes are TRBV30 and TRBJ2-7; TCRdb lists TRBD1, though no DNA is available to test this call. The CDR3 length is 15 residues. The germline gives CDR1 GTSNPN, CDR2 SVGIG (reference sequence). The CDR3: CAWSPGSHPGGEQYF.

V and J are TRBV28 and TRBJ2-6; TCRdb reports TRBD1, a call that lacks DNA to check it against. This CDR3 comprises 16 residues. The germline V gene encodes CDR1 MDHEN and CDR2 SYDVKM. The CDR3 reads CASSLGQVSGANVLTF. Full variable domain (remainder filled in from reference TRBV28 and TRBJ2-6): DVKVTQSSRYLVKRTGEKVFLECVQDMDHENMFWYRQDPGLGLRLIYFSYDVKMKEKGDIPEGYSVSREKKERFSLILESASTNQTSMYLCASSLGQVSGANVLTFGAGSRLTVL.

The CDR3: CASSPAGNEQYF. J is TRBJ2-7 and V is TRBV7-9; TCRdb designates TRBD2, a call that cannot be tested without DNA. CDR1 and CDR2 from the germline V gene are SEHNR and FQNEAQ (reference sequence). This CDR3 contains 12 residues. Full variable domain (rest looked up from reference TRBV7-9 and TRBJ2-7): DTGVSQNPRHKITKRGQNVTFRCDPISEHNRLYWYRQTLGQGPEFLTYFQNEAQLEKSRLLSDRFSAERPKGSFSTLEIQRTEQGDSAMYLCASSPAGNEQYFGPGTRLTVT.

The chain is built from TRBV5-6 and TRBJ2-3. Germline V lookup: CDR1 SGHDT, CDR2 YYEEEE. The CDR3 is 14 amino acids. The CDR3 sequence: CASSFGPATDTQYF. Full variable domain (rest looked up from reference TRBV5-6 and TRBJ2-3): DAGVTQSPTHLIKTRGQQVTLRCSPKSGHDTVSWYQQALGQGPQFIFQYYEEEERQRGNFPDRFSGHQFPNYSSELNVNALLLGDSALYLCASSFGPATDTQYFGPGTRLTVL.

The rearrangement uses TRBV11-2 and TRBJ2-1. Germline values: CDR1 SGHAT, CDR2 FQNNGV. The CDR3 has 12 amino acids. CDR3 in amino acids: CASSLDHNEQFF. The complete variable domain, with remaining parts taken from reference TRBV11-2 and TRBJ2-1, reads EAGVAQSPRYKIIEKRQSVAFWCNPISGHATLYWYQQILGQGPKLLIQFQNNGVVDDSQLPKDRFSAERLKGVDSTLKIQPAKLEDSAVYLCASSLDHNEQFFGPGTRLTVL.

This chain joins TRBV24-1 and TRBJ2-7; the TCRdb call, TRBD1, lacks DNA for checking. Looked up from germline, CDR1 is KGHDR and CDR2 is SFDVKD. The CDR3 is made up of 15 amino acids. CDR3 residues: CATSARGKATYEQYF.

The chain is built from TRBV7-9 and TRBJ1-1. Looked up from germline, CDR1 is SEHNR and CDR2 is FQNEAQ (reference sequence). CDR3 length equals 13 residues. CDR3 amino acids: CASSLAQGGEAFF.

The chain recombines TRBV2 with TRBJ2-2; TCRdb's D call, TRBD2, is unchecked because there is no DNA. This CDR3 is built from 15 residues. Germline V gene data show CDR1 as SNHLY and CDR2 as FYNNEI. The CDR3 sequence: CASSELTSFLRELFF.

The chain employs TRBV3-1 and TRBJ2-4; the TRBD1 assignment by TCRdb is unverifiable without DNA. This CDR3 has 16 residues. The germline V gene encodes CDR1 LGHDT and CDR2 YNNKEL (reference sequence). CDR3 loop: CASSLSRDTSSDIQYF.

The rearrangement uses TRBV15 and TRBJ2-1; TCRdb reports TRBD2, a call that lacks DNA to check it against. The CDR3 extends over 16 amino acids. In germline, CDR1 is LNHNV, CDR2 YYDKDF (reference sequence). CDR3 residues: CATSRVVGSGDNEQFF.

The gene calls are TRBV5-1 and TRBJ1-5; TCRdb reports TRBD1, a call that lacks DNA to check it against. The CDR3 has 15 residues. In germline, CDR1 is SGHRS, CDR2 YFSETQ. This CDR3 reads CASSPTGNSNQPQHF. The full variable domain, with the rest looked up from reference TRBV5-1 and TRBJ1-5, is KAGVTQTPRYLIKTRGQQVTLSCSPISGHRSVSWYQQTPGQGLQFLFEYFSETQRNKGNFPGRFSGRQFSNSRSEMNVSTLELGDSALYLCASSPTGNSNQPQHFGDGTRLSIL.

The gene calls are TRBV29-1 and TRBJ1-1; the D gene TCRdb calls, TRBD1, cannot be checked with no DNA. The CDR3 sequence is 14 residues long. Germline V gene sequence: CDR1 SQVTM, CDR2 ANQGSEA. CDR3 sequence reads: CSGGMTGANTEAFF.

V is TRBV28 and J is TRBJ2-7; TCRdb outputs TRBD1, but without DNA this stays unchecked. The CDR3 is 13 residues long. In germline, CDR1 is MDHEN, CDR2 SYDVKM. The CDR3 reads CASERDSPYEQYF.

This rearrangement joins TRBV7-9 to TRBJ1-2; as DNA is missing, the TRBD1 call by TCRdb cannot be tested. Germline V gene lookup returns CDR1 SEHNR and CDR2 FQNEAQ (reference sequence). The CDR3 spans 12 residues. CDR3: CASSFRGEGYTF.

The CDR3 loop reads CASSLAEGNGELFF. V gene TRBV7-2 combines with J gene TRBJ2-2; TCRdb designates TRBD2, a call that cannot be tested without DNA. This CDR3 has 14 residues. Germline CDR1 reads SGHTA; CDR2 reads FQGNSA.

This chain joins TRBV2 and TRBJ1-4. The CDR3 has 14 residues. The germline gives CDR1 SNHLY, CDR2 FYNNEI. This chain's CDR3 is CASSGRQNPSGLFF.

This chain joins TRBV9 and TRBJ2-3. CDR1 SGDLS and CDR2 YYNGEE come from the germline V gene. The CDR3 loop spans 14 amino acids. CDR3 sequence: CASSVHAAADTQYF.

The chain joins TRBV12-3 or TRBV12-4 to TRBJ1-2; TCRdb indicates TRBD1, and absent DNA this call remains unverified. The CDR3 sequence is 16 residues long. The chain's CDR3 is CASSRLLTTGNYGYTF.

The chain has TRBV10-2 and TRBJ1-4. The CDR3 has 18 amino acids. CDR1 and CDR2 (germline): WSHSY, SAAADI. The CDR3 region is CASSEMDLTRTGREKLFF.

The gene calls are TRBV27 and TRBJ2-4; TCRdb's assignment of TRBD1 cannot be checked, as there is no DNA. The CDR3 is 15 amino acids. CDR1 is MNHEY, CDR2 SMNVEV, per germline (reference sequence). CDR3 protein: CASSRSGGSKNIQYF.

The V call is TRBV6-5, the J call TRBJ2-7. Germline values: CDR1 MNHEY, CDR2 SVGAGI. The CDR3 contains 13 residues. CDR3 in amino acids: CASSYAGTYEQYF.

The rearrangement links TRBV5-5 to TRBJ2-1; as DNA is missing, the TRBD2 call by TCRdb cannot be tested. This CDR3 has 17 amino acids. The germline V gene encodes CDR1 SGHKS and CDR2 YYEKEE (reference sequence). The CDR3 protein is CASSLEFGTSPNNEQFF.

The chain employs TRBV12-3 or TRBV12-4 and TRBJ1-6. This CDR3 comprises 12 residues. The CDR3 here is CASSSANSPLHF.

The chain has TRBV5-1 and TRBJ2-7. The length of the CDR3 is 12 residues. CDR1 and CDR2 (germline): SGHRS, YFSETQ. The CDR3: CASSLGSNEQYF.